The clone carrying this T cell receptor beta chain was recorded at least ten times. Its matching antigen is unknown. The V and J ends lost 5 bases and 3 bases, in that order; junction bases with no gene match: 5. CDR3 length: 15 amino acids. Germline-derived CDR1 and CDR2 are SNHLY and FYNNEI. The entry originates in a study of T cells in Graves' hyperthyroidism and ophthalmopathy. General observations from the study: The model forecast ophthalmopathy, anticipating it by a median approximately 6.1 months before onset.

In making diagnoses, clinical symptoms, serum thyroxine and TRAb, thyroid ultrasound and orbital computed tomography were all used. TCR beta CDR3 regions were amplified from RNA. The TCR CDR3 was amplified in a first-round RT-PCR using the HTBI primer set. TCRdb fed the multiplex PCR reads into MiXCR, producing one record per CDR3 protein. The table shows 150,000 or so distinct CDR3 sequences, with about a tenth occurring only once. Sample: blood. The clonotype was recovered from a woman younger than 35 with Graves' hyperthyroidism that later progressed to Graves' ophthalmopathy. The chain is built from TRBV2 and TRBJ1-3; 9 nucleotides line up with TRBD1. CDR3 protein: CASSSQGASGNTIYF. The CDR3 nucleotides are TGTGCCAGCAGTTCACAGGGGGCAAGTGGAAACACCATATATTTT.